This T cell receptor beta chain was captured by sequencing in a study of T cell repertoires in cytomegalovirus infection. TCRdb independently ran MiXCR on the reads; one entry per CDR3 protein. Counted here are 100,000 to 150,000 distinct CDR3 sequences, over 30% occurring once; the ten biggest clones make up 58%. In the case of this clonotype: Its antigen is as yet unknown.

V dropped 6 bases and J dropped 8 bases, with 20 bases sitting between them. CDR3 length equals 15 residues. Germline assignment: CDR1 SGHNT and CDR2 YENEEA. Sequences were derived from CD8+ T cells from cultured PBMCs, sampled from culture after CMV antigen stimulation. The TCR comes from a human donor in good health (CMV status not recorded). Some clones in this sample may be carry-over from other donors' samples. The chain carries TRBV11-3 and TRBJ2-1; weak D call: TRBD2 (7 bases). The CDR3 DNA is TGTGCCAGCAGTCCCCGGGGGGCCCACCGGGATGAGCAGTTCTTC. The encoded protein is CASSPRGAHRDEQFF.